This T cell receptor beta chain originates from a study of T cells in Graves' hyperthyroidism and ophthalmopathy. 10 ml fresh peripheral blood yielded the PBMCs. This clonotype was counted only a few times. It may be a read error: a sequence one base away is much more abundant. What was amplified from RNA transcripts were TCR beta CDR3 regions. First-round RT-PCR of the TCR CDR3 relied on the HTBI primer set. Each CDR3 protein gets one entry after TCRdb re-called the multiplex PCR reads with MiXCR. This table has approximately 620,000 distinct CDR3 sequences, about a sixth appearing once. The sample comprised blood. This receptor was taken from a woman between 35 and 50 years old with Graves' ophthalmopathy.

This CDR3 is CASSESPPNRYGYTF. CDR3 DNA sequence: TGTGCCAGCAGTGAATCCCCTCCAAACAGATATGGCTACACCTTC. V usage is TRBV2 and J usage is TRBJ1-2; D is unresolved. The CDR3 sequence is 15 residues long. V gave up 2 bases and J gave up 5 bases, with 15 bases separating them. Germline V CDR1 and CDR2: SNHLY, FYNNEI.